Sequencing of this T cell receptor beta chain was carried out in a study of blood T cell repertoires in COVID-19. Overall study: Samples representing acute and convalescent COVID-19 were sourced from the United States, Italy and Spain. The analysed material was cDNA or gDNA that came from T cells, B-cell-depleted T cells, or PBMCs.

Original processing notes: Scientists estimated how many nucleated cells there were by amplifying reference gene primers. TCRdb's table, derived via immunoSEQ multiplex PCR, lists solely in-frame clones and lacks some. The V and J calls and clone size come from that table; D and trimming were worked out from the DNA. Here the sample spans fewer than 200,000 clones, about nine tenths being singletons. The sample taken for sequencing was peripheral blood. The receptor was derived from a woman in her forties or fifties with acute or convalescent COVID-19.

The CDR3: CASSLAPGQDNEKLFF. CDR3 sequence (DNA): TGCGCCAGCAGCTTGGCCCCTGGGCAGGATAATGAAAAACTGTTTTTT. The genes are TRBV5-1 and TRBJ1-4, with no clear D. The V gene lost 0 bases and the J gene lost 4 bases, with 13 bases spanning the gap. The CDR3 sequence is 16 residues long. Germline values: CDR1 SGHRS, CDR2 YFSETQ.